These 22 T cell receptor beta chains were all obtained from the same sample, sequenced in a study of T-cell reconstitution after alpha-beta-depleted transplantation in children. A TCRbeta library incorporating unique molecular identifiers was prepared. TCRdb fed the PCR reads into MiXCR, producing one record per CDR3 protein. The sample has some 600,000 distinct CDR3 sequences; 10% to 15% are singletons. Here the sequenced sample was PBMCs, mostly from graft donor cells, taken 360 days after TCRalphabeta/CD19-depleted stem cell transplant. Receptor source: a male patient younger than 18 who had a stem cell transplant for acute myeloid leukemia, so the T cells may come from the graft donor.

This chain uses TRBV29-1 with TRBJ2-2, with D possibly TRBD2 on 5 matching bases. Deletions cut 5 bases from V and 3 bases from J, with 10 bases between. The CDR3 contains 13 residues. Germline assignment: CDR1 SQVTM and CDR2 ANQGSEA. The DNA of the CDR3 is TGCAGCGTTACGGGGTTCCACACCGGGGAGCTGTTTTTT. Encoded protein: CSVTGFHTGELFF.

Worth noting for this clonotype: Possible read error: a much larger clone is one base away. The genes are TRBV5-1 and TRBJ2-4; 12 positions match TRBD2. The V and J ends lost 4 bases and 0 bases, in that order; junction bases with no gene match: 5. The CDR3 extends over 17 amino acids. Germline V CDR1 and CDR2: SGHRS, YFSETQ. CDR3 in DNA: TGCGCCAGCAGCCGGGGACTAGCGGGCTTAGCCAAAAACATTCAGTACTTC. This translates into CASSRGLAGLAKNIQYF.

The chain employs TRBV12-3 or TRBV12-4 and TRBJ2-1, with D perhaps matching TRBD2 (5 bases). V was pared by 6 bases and J by 8 bases, with 14 bases between. The CDR3 runs 13 residues. The CDR3 nucleotides are TGTGCCAGCAGCCCCCCGGACTCGGATGAGCAGTTCTTC. Translating it yields CASSPPDSDEQFF.

V gene TRBV7-2 combines with J gene TRBJ2-2; TRBD2 matches at 7 bases. J was trimmed by 2 bases and V by 5 bases; bases with no gene match: 5. Germline V CDR1 and CDR2: SGHTA, FQGNSA. The CDR3 is 15 residues long. The CDR3: CASSRRDYNTGELFF. The DNA for the CDR3 is TGTGCCAGCAGCCGTAGGGACTACAACACCGGGGAGCTGTTTTTT.

This clonotype was seen many times. The V call is TRBV6-2 or TRBV6-3, the J call TRBJ2-7; 7 positions match TRBD1. J gave up 0 bases and V 5 bases, and 10 bases lay outside the gene matches. CDR3 length: 16 residues. Germline loops: CDR1 MNHEY, CDR2 SVGEGT. The CDR3 here is CASSRQSGTVSYEQYF. The DNA for the CDR3 is TGTGCCAGCAGTCGACAATCCGGGACAGTCTCCTACGAGCAGTACTTC.

This clonotype occurred a few times. V and J are TRBV11-2 and TRBJ2-1, with 12 nucleotides matching TRBD2. The ends lost 1 base at V and 14 bases at J; junction bases unmatched: 6. This CDR3 has 14 residues. Germline V gene data show CDR1 as SGHAT and CDR2 as FQNNGV. CDR3 DNA sequence: TGTGCCAGCAGCTTAGTCTCTAGCGGGAGGGCCAAGTTCTTC. Protein: CASSLVSSGRAKFF. The full variable domain, in which reference TRBV11-2 and TRBJ2-1 provide the parts outside the CDR3, is EAGVAQSPRYKIIEKRQSVAFWCNPISGHATLYWYQQILGQGPKLLIQFQNNGVVDDSQLPKDRFSAERLKGVDSTLKIQPAKLEDSAVYLCASSLVSSGRAKFFGPGTRLTVL.

This clonotype was counted a few times. V gene TRBV20-1 combines with J gene TRBJ2-1, with 11 bases matching TRBD2. In germline, CDR1 is DFQATT, CDR2 SNEGSKA (reference sequence). The CDR3 has 16 amino acids. Germline trimming cut 2 bases from V and 7 bases from J; bases unmatched to any gene: 10. The CDR3 loop is CSARPPTSGIWNEQFF. Written as DNA, the CDR3 is TGCAGTGCTAGACCTCCGACTAGCGGGATCTGGAATGAGCAGTTCTTC.

There are a few counts of this clonotype. V gene TRBV21-1 combines with J gene TRBJ1-2; the table's D call TRBD1 went unverified against the DNA. TRBV21-1 represents a pseudogene. This CDR3 comprises 12 residues. The DNA for the CDR3 is TGTGCCAGCAGCCCCCCAGTCTATGGCTACACCTTC. This encodes CASSPPVYGYTF.

This clonotype appeared a few times. The chain has TRBV30 and TRBJ2-7; D not certain. The ends were cut back, 5 bases at V and 5 bases at J, with 13 bases in the middle. CDR1 is GTSNPN, CDR2 SVGIG, per germline (reference sequence). This CDR3 is 12 amino acids long. As DNA, the CDR3 is TGTGCCTGGGGGGTCCGTGGTAACGAGCAGTACTTC. Protein sequence: CAWGVRGNEQYF.

In its sample, this clonotype was seen many times. The DNA of the CDR3 is TGTGCCAGCAGTTTGGGCGGGAGCTTGGAGACCCAGTACTTC. Residues: CASSLGGSLETQYF. The J gene is TRBJ2-5, the V gene TRBV28; TRBD2 agrees at 7 bases. Germline V gene lookup returns CDR1 MDHEN and CDR2 SYDVKM. This CDR3 region has 14 residues. With 3 bases clipped from V and 5 bases from J, the junction kept 6 bases outside the gene matches.

This chain connects TRBV29-1 to TRBJ2-3, with 9 bases matching TRBD1. This CDR3 spans 14 amino acids. The germline V gene encodes CDR1 SQVTM and CDR2 ANQGSEA. With 7 bases clipped from V and 2 bases from J, the junction kept 7 bases outside the gene matches. The CDR3 region has the DNA TGCAGCGCCTTGACAGGGGGACACACAGATACGCAGTATTTT. It codes for CSALTGGHTDTQYF.

This chain uses TRBV15 with TRBJ1-5; D is undetermined. The V gene lost 1 base and the J gene lost 5 bases, with 12 bases spanning the gap. Germline CDR1 and CDR2: LNHNV and YYDKDF (reference sequence). The length of the CDR3 is 15 residues. DNA of the CDR3: TGTGCCACCAGCAGAGCCGCCTTAAGGGATCAGCCCCAGCATTTT. It specifies CATSRAALRDQPQHF.

This clonotype was seen more than once but under ten times. The chain is built from TRBV7-6 and TRBJ2-7, with D perhaps TRBD1 or TRBD2 (5 bases each). Trimming left V 5 bases short and J 3 bases short, with 14 bases between. This CDR3 is built from 14 residues. Germline values: CDR1 SGHVS, CDR2 FNYEAQ. CDR3 loop: CASSPGTNNYEQYF. In DNA, the CDR3 is TGTGCCAGCAGCCCTGGGACCAATAACTACGAGCAGTACTTC.

The V gene is TRBV6-5, the J gene TRBJ2-1, with TRBD1 identical over 8 bases. V trimming: 0 bases; J trimming: 5 bases; junction bases outside the gene matches: 6. The CDR3 runs 16 residues. Germline V CDR1 and CDR2: MNHEY, SVGAGI. The DNA of the CDR3 is TGTGCCAGCAGTTACTCGGGACAGGCTAACAACAATGAGCAGTTCTTC. Its protein is CASSYSGQANNNEQFF.

The chain links TRBV12-3 or TRBV12-4 to TRBJ2-7; a possible D gene is TRBD2 (6 bases). This CDR3 contains 15 residues. The V end lost 5 bases, the J end lost 2 bases, and 16 bases lay between the germline ends. The CDR3 loop reads CASSGGRERPYEQYF. DNA for the CDR3: TGTGCCAGCAGTGGAGGGCGCGAAAGGCCCTACGAGCAGTACTTC.

This CDR3 is CASSEERKSYEQYF. In DNA, the CDR3 is TGTGCCAGCAGTGAAGAAAGGAAGTCCTACGAGCAGTACTTC. This chain uses TRBV6-1 with TRBJ2-7; D not certain. CDR3 size: 14 residues. V was trimmed by 1 base and J by 1 base, leaving 8 bases between them. Germline V gives CDR1 MNHNS, CDR2 SASEGT.

This clonotype was seen a few times. The chain has TRBV28 and TRBJ2-1; 11 bases align to TRBD2. The germline V gene encodes CDR1 MDHEN and CDR2 SYDVKM. V was pared by 3 bases and J by 3 bases, with 7 bases of the junction left unmatched. This CDR3 spans 17 amino acids. CDR3 residues: CASSFPPSGRIYNEQFF. CDR3 DNA sequence: TGTGCCAGCAGTTTCCCACCTAGCGGGAGGATCTACAATGAGCAGTTCTTC.

The chain carries TRBV5-1 and TRBJ2-2; perhaps TRBD2 as D (5 bases). V lost 6 bases to trimming and J lost 6 bases, with 15 bases between them. Looked up from germline, CDR1 is SGHRS and CDR2 is YFSETQ. The length of the CDR3 is 14 residues. For the CDR3, the DNA is TGCGCCAGCAAACCGGACTTGGTTCCCGGGGAGCTGTTTTTT. Protein product: CASKPDLVPGELFF.

The chain couples TRBV5-5 to TRBJ2-5; D is perhaps TRBD2 (5 bases). CDR1 and CDR2 (germline): SGHKS, YYEKEE (reference sequence). V was cut by 4 bases and J by 4 bases, with 11 bases left in between. This CDR3 spans 13 amino acids. This CDR3 reads CASSPDFGETQYF. The CDR3, as DNA: TGTGCCAGCAGCCCGGACTTTGGAGAGACCCAGTACTTC.

This clonotype has ten or more counts. This chain joins TRBV29-1 and TRBJ2-4; D possibly corresponds to TRBD1 (6 bases). The V and J ends lost 5 bases and 9 bases respectively, with 17 bases between them. The CDR3 is 13 residues long. Per germline, CDR1 SQVTM and CDR2 ANQGSEA. CDR3 DNA sequence: TGCAGCGTTCGACAGGCCTTAGGGGCCATTCAGTACTTC. This sequence encodes CSVRQALGAIQYF. Complete variable domain (other parts from reference TRBV29-1 and TRBJ2-4): SAVISQKPSRDICQRGTSLTIQCQVDSQVTMMFWYRQQPGQSLTLIATANQGSEATYESGFVIDKFPISRPNLTFSTLTVSNMSPEDSSIYLCSVRQALGAIQYFGAGTRLSVL.

This clonotype was seen more than once but under ten times. The rearrangement links TRBV7-9 to TRBJ2-7; D not resolved. This CDR3 contains 16 residues. Trimming took off 1 base at V and 2 bases at J, with 15 bases between the two ends. Germline CDR1 is SEHNR and CDR2 is FQNEAQ (reference sequence). This CDR3 reads CASSLGPRTDPYEQYF. The DNA for the CDR3 is TGTGCCAGCAGCTTAGGACCTAGGACGGACCCCTACGAGCAGTACTTC. Using reference TRBV7-9 and TRBJ2-7 for the parts outside the CDR3, the full variable domain is DTGVSQNPRHKITKRGQNVTFRCDPISEHNRLYWYRQTLGQGPEFLTYFQNEAQLEKSRLLSDRFSAERPKGSFSTLEIQRTEQGDSAMYLCASSLGPRTDPYEQYFGPGTRLTVT.

This clonotype was picked up one time. The chain carries TRBV6-5 and TRBJ2-7; TRBD1 matches at 9 bases. The trim removed 1 base at V and 6 bases at J, leaving 13 bases unmatched. Germline V CDR1 and CDR2: MNHEY, SVGAGI. This CDR3 has 17 amino acids. The CDR3 region has the DNA TGTGCCAGCAGTTACTATTTCGGGGAACAGGGGGCCGGCGAGCAGTACTTC. Protein sequence: CASSYYFGEQGAGEQYF.